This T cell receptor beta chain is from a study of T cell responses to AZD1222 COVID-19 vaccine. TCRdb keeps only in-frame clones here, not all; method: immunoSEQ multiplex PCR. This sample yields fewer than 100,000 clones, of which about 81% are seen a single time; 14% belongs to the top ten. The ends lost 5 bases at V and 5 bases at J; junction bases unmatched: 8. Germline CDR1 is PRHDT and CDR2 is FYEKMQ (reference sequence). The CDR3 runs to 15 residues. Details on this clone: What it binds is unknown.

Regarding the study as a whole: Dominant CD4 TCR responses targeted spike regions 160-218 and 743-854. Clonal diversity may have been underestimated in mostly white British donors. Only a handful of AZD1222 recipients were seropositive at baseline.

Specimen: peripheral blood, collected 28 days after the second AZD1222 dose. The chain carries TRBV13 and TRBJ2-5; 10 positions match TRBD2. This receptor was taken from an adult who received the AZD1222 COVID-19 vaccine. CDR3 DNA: TGTGCCAGCAGCCGTGGGACTAGCGATGGGGAGACCCAGTACTTC. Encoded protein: CASSRGTSDGETQYF.